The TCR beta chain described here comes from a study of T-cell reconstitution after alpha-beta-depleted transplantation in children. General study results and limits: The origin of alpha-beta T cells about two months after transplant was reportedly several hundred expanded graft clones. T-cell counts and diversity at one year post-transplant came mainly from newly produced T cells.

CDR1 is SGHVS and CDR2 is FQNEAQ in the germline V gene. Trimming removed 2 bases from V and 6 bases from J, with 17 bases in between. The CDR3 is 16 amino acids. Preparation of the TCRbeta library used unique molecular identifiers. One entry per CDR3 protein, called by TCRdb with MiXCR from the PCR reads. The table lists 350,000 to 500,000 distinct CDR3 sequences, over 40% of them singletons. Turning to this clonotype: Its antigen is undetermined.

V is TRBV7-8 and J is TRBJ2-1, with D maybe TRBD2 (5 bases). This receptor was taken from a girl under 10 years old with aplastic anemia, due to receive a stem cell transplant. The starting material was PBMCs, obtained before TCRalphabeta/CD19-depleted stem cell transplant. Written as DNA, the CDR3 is TGTGCCAGCAGCTTATACGGGGAGTCCAAGGGCAATGAGCAGTTCTTC. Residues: CASSLYGESKGNEQFF.